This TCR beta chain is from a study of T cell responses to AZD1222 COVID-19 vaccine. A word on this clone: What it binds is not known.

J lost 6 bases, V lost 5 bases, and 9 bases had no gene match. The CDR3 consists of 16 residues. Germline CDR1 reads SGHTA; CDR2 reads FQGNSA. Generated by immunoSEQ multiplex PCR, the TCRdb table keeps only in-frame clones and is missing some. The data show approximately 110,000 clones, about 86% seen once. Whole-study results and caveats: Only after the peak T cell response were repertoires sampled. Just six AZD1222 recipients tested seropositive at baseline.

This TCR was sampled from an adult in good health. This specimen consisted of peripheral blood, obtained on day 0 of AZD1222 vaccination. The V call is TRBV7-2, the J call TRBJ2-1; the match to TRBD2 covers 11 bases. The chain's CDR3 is CASSLYRLAGSNEQFF. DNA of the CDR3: TGTGCCAGCAGCCTCTATAGACTAGCGGGGTCCAATGAGCAGTTCTTC. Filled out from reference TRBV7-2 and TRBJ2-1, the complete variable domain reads GAGVSQSPSNKVTEKGKDVELRCDPISGHTALYWYRQSLGQGLEFLIYFQGNSAPDKSGLPSDRFSAERTGGSVSTLTIQRTQQEDSAVYLCASSLYRLAGSNEQFFGPGTRLTVL.